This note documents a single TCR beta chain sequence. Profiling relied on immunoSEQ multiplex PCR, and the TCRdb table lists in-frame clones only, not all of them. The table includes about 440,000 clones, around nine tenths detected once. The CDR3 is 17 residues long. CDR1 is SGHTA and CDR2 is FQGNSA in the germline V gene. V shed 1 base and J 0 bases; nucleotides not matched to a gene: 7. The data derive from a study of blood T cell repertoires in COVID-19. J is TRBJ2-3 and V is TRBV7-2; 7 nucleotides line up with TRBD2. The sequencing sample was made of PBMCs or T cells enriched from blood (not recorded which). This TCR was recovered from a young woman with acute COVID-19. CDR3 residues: CASSLDRGGRSTDTQYF. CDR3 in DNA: TGTGCCAGCAGCTTAGATCGCGGGGGTCGGAGCACAGATACGCAGTATTTT.